Presented here are 22 T cell receptor beta chains from one specimen sequenced in a study of T cells after yellow fever vaccination. One entry per CDR3 protein results from TCRdb running MiXCR on the 5' RACE reads. Among a few hundred thousand distinct CDR3 sequences listed, approximately 3.9% were seen once. Sequenced material: PBMCs, taken on the day of the yellow fever booster vaccination. The receptors stem from a man between 18 and 29 years old who received the YFV17D yellow fever vaccine.

This clonotype was seen ten or more times. J is TRBJ2-2 and V is TRBV5-1, with TRBD2 identical over 12 bases. CDR1 and CDR2 (germline): SGHRS, YFSETQ. J was trimmed by 5 bases and V by 4 bases; bases with no gene match: 3. The length of the CDR3 is 15 residues. CDR3 nucleotide sequence: TGCGCCAGCAGCAAGACTAGCGGGGGTACCGGGGAGCTGTTTTTT. Protein product: CASSKTSGGTGELFF.

This clonotype has ten or more counts. The chain carries TRBV18 and TRBJ2-2; possible D gene TRBD2, 6 bases. The CDR3 covers 14 residues. Germline CDR1 is KGHSH and CDR2 is LQKENI. Trimming took off 8 bases at V and 2 bases at J, with 12 bases between the two ends. CDR3 coding DNA: TGTGCCAGCAGATTTGCGGGAAACACCGGGGAGCTGTTTTTT. Translation gives CASRFAGNTGELFF. Filled out from reference TRBV18 and TRBJ2-2, the complete variable domain reads NAGVMQNPRHLVRRRGQEARLRCSPMKGHSHVYWYRQLPEEGLKFMVYLQKENIIDESGMPKERFSAEFPKEGPSILRIQQVVRGDSAAYFCASRFAGNTGELFFGEGSRLTVL.

This clonotype was counted ten times or more. The genes are TRBV29-1 and TRBJ2-1; 11 positions match TRBD2. The ends lost 4 bases at V and 9 bases at J; junction bases unmatched: 5. CDR3 length: 13 amino acids. In germline, CDR1 is SQVTM, CDR2 ANQGSEA. The CDR3 here is CSVVGTSGLEQFF. DNA of the CDR3: TGCAGCGTTGTAGGGACTAGCGGCCTTGAGCAGTTCTTC.

This sequence joins TRBV6-5 and TRBJ2-3; 7 bases fit TRBD2. The CDR3 is 17 amino acids. Germline V gene data show CDR1 as MNHEY and CDR2 as SVGAGI. V trimming: 0 bases; J trimming: 3 bases; junction bases outside the gene matches: 9. The CDR3 DNA sequence: TGTGCCAGCAGTTACTCGAAATCGGCGGGGGTGACAGATACGCAGTATTTT. It encodes CASSYSKSAGVTDTQYF.

The chain employs TRBV30 and TRBJ1-6, with TRBD1 as a possible D gene (6 bases). Trimming took off 4 bases at V and 9 bases at J, with 13 bases between the two ends. Germline CDR1 is GTSNPN and CDR2 is SVGIG (reference sequence). CDR3 length: 13 residues. The CDR3 sequence: CAWNRVMGSPLHF. As DNA, the CDR3 is TGTGCCTGGAACAGGGTAATGGGTTCACCCCTCCACTTT. The full variable domain, rest sourced from reference TRBV30 and TRBJ1-6, is SQTIHQWPATLVQPVGSPLSLECTVEGTSNPNLYWYRQAAGRGLQLLFYSVGIGQISSEVPQNLSASRPQDRQFILSSKKLLLSDSGFYLCAWNRVMGSPLHFGNGTRLTVT.

This clonotype has a count of ten or more. CDR3 loop: CSVLLSSYNEQFF. In nucleotides, the CDR3 is TGCAGCGTTCTTCTTTCTTCCTACAATGAGCAGTTCTTC. V gene TRBV29-1 combines with J gene TRBJ2-1; D remains unclear. The ends were cut back, 5 bases at V and 1 base at J, with 9 bases in the middle. CDR1 and CDR2 (germline): SQVTM, ANQGSEA. The CDR3 is 13 residues long.

This clonotype was observed many times. The V call is TRBV29-1, the J call TRBJ2-1; a possible D gene is TRBD2 (5 bases). The CDR3 runs to 14 residues. Germline V gives CDR1 SQVTM, CDR2 ANQGSEA. Trimming took 4 bases from V and 9 from J, leaving 19 bases between them. For the CDR3, the DNA is TGCAGCGTTGGTACTCGGGGTACGGGGTTTGAGCAGTTCTTC. It specifies CSVGTRGTGFEQFF.

The CDR3: CSASAGGPNIQYF. The CDR3 region has the DNA TGCAGTGCTAGTGCGGGGGGGCCGAACATTCAGTACTTC. V is TRBV20-1 and J is TRBJ2-4, with TRBD2 identical over 9 bases. The CDR3 loop spans 13 amino acids. The trim removed 3 bases at V and 7 bases at J, leaving 4 bases unmatched. Germline lookup yields CDR1 DFQATT and CDR2 SNEGSKA (reference sequence).

In this sample, this clonotype turned up many times. The rearrangement links TRBV6-2 or TRBV6-3 to TRBJ2-1, with TRBD2 as a possible D gene (5 bases). Trimming cost V 2 bases and J 3 bases, with 11 bases left between them. The germline V gene has CDR1 MNHEY and CDR2 SVGEGT. The CDR3 loop spans 15 amino acids. CDR3 sequence reads: CASSYGENYYNEQFF. The CDR3 nucleotides read TGTGCCAGCAGTTACGGGGAGAATTACTACAATGAGCAGTTCTTC.

This rearrangement joins TRBV15 to TRBJ2-5; 9 nucleotides line up with TRBD1. The trim removed 1 base at V and 3 bases at J, leaving 6 bases unmatched. Germline CDR1 and CDR2: LNHNV and YYDKDF (reference sequence). This CDR3 spans 16 amino acids. The CDR3 sequence: CATSRGRDRVEETQYF. The CDR3 nucleotides read TGTGCCACCAGCAGAGGCCGGGACAGGGTGGAAGAGACCCAGTACTTC.

This clonotype was observed at least ten times. The V gene is TRBV5-1, the J gene TRBJ2-5, with TRBD2 matching over 12 bases. The CDR3 totals 15 residues. V was pared by 0 bases and J by 4 bases, with 1 base of the junction left unmatched. CDR1 and CDR2 from the germline V gene are SGHRS and YFSETQ. CDR3 protein: CASSLGLAGVETQYF. In DNA form, the CDR3 reads TGCGCCAGCAGCTTGGGACTAGCGGGGGTAGAGACCCAGTACTTC.

The chain recombines TRBV4-3 with TRBJ1-1; TRBD1 matches 9 bases. Germline lookup yields CDR1 LGHNA and CDR2 YSLEER. This CDR3 contains 17 residues. V was pared by 4 bases and J by 6 bases, with 15 bases of the junction left unmatched. As DNA, the CDR3 is TGCGCCAGCAGCCGCGCCGGGACAGGGAGGGGGCTCGCTGAAGCTTTCTTT. Amino acid sequence: CASSRAGTGRGLAEAFF.

This clonotype was seen only a few times. V gene TRBV16 combines with J gene TRBJ1-2, with D uncertain. From germline, CDR1 is KGHSY and CDR2 FQNENV. With 1 base removed from V and 3 bases from J, the gap between germline ends came to 9 bases. This CDR3 has 14 residues. The CDR3 coding sequence is TGTGCCAGCAGCCAATTCGGCGGCGACTATGGCTACACCTTC. This sequence encodes CASSQFGGDYGYTF.

This clonotype has ten or more counts. This rearrangement joins TRBV6-5 to TRBJ2-4, with TRBD2 matching 12 bases. This CDR3 comprises 16 residues. Germline V CDR1 and CDR2: MNHEY, SVGAGI. J lost 6 bases, V lost 6 bases, and 9 bases had no gene match. CDR3 in amino acids: CASSPRLAGERNIQYF. The CDR3 DNA sequence: TGTGCCAGCAGCCCCAGACTAGCGGGGGAGCGAAACATTCAGTACTTC.

There are a few counts of this clonotype. The J gene is TRBJ2-7, the V gene TRBV5-1; 8 bases align to TRBD1. The germline gives CDR1 SGHRS, CDR2 YFSETQ. The CDR3 consists of 16 residues. Losses at the gene ends were 4 bases for V and 0 bases for J; bases not matched to a gene: 9. CDR3 sequence (DNA): TGCGCCAGCAGCGGAGACAGGGGTTCCGTCTCCTACGAGCAGTACTTC. Protein sequence: CASSGDRGSVSYEQYF.

This clonotype came up a few times. The V call is TRBV30, the J call TRBJ1-1, with D perhaps matching TRBD1 (5 bases). Trimming stripped 7 bases from V and 0 bases from J, with 21 bases between. Germline V CDR1 and CDR2: GTSNPN, SVGIG (reference sequence). The CDR3 consists of 16 residues. This CDR3 reads CAFGPGQDMLNTEAFF. The CDR3 nucleotides read TGTGCCTTTGGCCCGGGGCAGGACATGCTGAACACTGAAGCTTTCTTT.

The sample holds a few counts of this clonotype. For the CDR3, the DNA is TGCGCCAGCAGCTCCCGACAGGGGGGGACCCCGAACACTGAAGCTTTCTTT. Its translation is CASSSRQGGTPNTEAFF. The V and J genes are TRBV5-1 and TRBJ1-1; 9 bases are a match to TRBD1. Trimming cost V 3 bases and J 1 base; bases outside gene matches: 10. Germline V gives CDR1 SGHRS, CDR2 YFSETQ. The CDR3 contains 17 residues.

The chain employs TRBV12-3 or TRBV12-4 and TRBJ1-5, with D hard to call. The CDR3 length is 15 residues. Trimming took 1 base from V and 2 from J, leaving 9 bases between them. CDR3 in amino acids: CASSLEGLGNQPQHF. The CDR3 DNA reads as TGTGCCAGCAGTTTAGAAGGGTTGGGCAATCAGCCCCAGCATTTT.

This chain joins TRBV6-5 and TRBJ2-3, with D unclear. The V end lost 2 bases, the J end lost 0 bases, and 18 bases lay between the germline ends. The CDR3 consists of 18 residues. Germline lookup yields CDR1 MNHEY and CDR2 SVGAGI. CDR3 nucleotides: TGTGCCAGCAGTTACACAAGGGCAGTGGGGTCAAGCACAGATACGCAGTATTTT. Amino acids: CASSYTRAVGSSTDTQYF.

This chain uses TRBV3-1 with TRBJ1-2; D is undetermined. This CDR3 is 16 amino acids long. Germline CDR1 and CDR2: LGHDT and YNNKEL (reference sequence). Deletions cut 6 bases from V and 0 bases from J, with 17 bases between. Written as DNA, the CDR3 is TGTGCCAGCAGTCCGAGCATCGGGGTAGCTAACTATGGCTACACCTTC. Protein product: CASSPSIGVANYGYTF.

The chain recombines TRBV5-6 with TRBJ2-3; maybe TRBD1 (6 bases). V was clipped by 2 bases and J by 10 bases, with 11 bases between them. Germline-derived CDR1 and CDR2 are SGHDT and YYEEEE. This CDR3 has 12 residues. The DNA for the CDR3 is TGTGCCAGCAGCTTCACAGGGATCCCGCAGTATTTT. The encoded protein is CASSFTGIPQYF.

This clonotype occurred a few times. The CDR3 DNA follows: TGTGCCAGCAGCTATGACAGGGGGCGCGGGGAGCAGTACGTC. Translating gives CASSYDRGRGEQYV. The V and J genes are TRBV7-2 and TRBJ2-7, with 10 bases identical to TRBD1. The germline V gene encodes CDR1 SGHTA and CDR2 FQGNSA. This CDR3 region has 14 residues. Unmatched junction bases numbered 7, after V lost 4 bases and J lost 7 bases.